This T cell receptor beta chain was identified in a study of T cell responses to AZD1222 COVID-19 vaccine. Study-level findings and limits: Following two doses of AZD1222, Spike-specific TCR breadth and depth rose. Repertoires were obtained only post-peak T cell response. Unmutated variant regions are reportedly the target of nearly half of TCRs that are spike-specific. Females outnumbered males among donors, who were mostly white British; clonal diversity was possibly underestimated.

Notes on this clone: Its matching antigen is unknown.

TCRdb's table, derived via immunoSEQ multiplex PCR, lists solely in-frame clones and lacks some. The sample has under 150,000 clones, 65% to 90% seen once. The source of this sequence is an adult who received the MenACWY meningococcal vaccine as a control. The sample in question was peripheral blood, obtained 28 days after the second dose of the MenACWY control vaccine.

Here the CDR3 DNA reads TGTGCCACCAGTGATTTGGGGACTCAGTTCTTC. Protein: CATSDLGTQFF. V and J are TRBV24-1 and TRBJ2-1, with a tentative D call TRBD2 (6 bases). The germline V gene encodes CDR1 KGHDR and CDR2 SFDVKD. This CDR3 comprises 11 residues. The V and J ends lost 0 bases and 13 bases respectively, with 6 bases between them.